A selection of T cell receptor beta chains follows, all from one sample in a study of identifying expanded T cells in peripheral blood. Clones were read by immunoSEQ multiplex PCR, and TCRdb kept only the in-frame ones, dropping some. The repertoire consists of 91,000 or so clones, with 88% occurring once and the leading ten covering around 4.3%. The source material was blood. The receptors shown here come from a person aged 18 to 75 in good health. Both conserved end residues are part of each CDR3. D genes are given only for firm matches. Clone size is shown for a subset of rows, as once, few, many or a class of expanded clone.

cdr3_aa cdr3_nt clone_size d_call j_call v_call
CASSPAPYRVRNSPLHF TGTGCCAGCAGCCCGGCCCCATACAGGGTTCGTAATTCACCCCTCCACTTT . . TRBJ1-6 TRBV7-2
CASSLMPGGYTEAFF TGCGCCAGCAGCTTGATGCCCGGGGGGTACACTGAAGCTTTCTTT . . TRBJ1-1 TRBV5-1
CASTPFWVEGHTQYF TGTGCCAGCACCCCCTTTTGGGTTGAAGGTCATACGCAGTATTTT . . TRBJ2-3 TRBV6-1
CAWSRSGRRGNEQFF TGTGCCTGGAGTCGAAGCGGGAGAAGGGGGAATGAGCAGTTCTTC once TRBD2 TRBJ2-1 TRBV30
CASSEGTGDTDTQYF TGTGCCAGCAGTGAAGGGACAGGGGACACAGATACGCAGTATTTT . TRBD1 TRBJ2-3 TRBV6-1
CASSLGGTGYEKLFF TGTGCCAGCAGCCTAGGCGGGACAGGGTATGAAAAACTGTTTTTT . TRBD1 TRBJ1-4 TRBV25-1
CASSLGFNEQFF TGTGCCAGCAGCTTAGGGTTCAATGAGCAGTTCTTC . . TRBJ2-1 TRBV7-2
CASSFDRGGNSPLHF TGTGCCAGCAGCTTCGACAGGGGCGGCAATTCACCCCTCCACTTT . TRBD1 TRBJ1-6 TRBV7-2
CASSSRLLTTGELFF TGTGCCAGCAGCTCGCGTCTCCTCACCACCGGGGAGCTGTTTTTT . . TRBJ2-2 TRBV7-9
CASSMDRNTEAFF TGTGCCAGCAGTATGGACAGGAACACTGAAGCTTTCTTT . . TRBJ1-1 TRBV6-4
CASSGGASSGNTIYF TGTGCCAGCAGCGGAGGGGCAAGCTCTGGAAACACCATATATTTT . . TRBJ1-3 TRBV7-9
CASSVPGLAGGGEQFF TGTGCCAGCAGTGTTCCGGGACTAGCGGGAGGGGGTGAGCAGTTCTTC . TRBD2 TRBJ2-1 TRBV2
CASSPPTVEQYF TGTGCCAGCAGCCCTCCGACAGTCGAGCAGTACTTC few . TRBJ2-7 TRBV11-2
CASSGGFDEQFF TGTGCCAGCAGTGGTGGGTTCGATGAGCAGTTCTTC . . TRBJ2-1 TRBV2
CASSVSANTEAFF TGTGCCAGCAGCGTATCAGCGAACACTGAAGCTTTCTTT . . TRBJ1-1 TRBV9
CASSEQGRVFF TGTGCCAGCAGTGAGCAGGGTAGGGTGTTTTTT . . TRBJ1-4 TRBV6-1
CASSLMADTQYF TGTGCCAGCAGCTTAATGGCAGATACGCAGTATTTT . . TRBJ2-3 TRBV7-2
CASSATGWQVMNTEAFF TGTGCCAGCAGCGCCACCGGGTGGCAGGTGATGAACACTGAAGCTTTCTTT . . TRBJ1-1 TRBV5-6
CASSPPAKNIQYF TGTGCCAGCAGTCCCCCTGCCAAAAACATTCAGTACTTC few . TRBJ2-4 TRBV5-4
CASRDTRRIETQYF TGTGCCAGCAGAGATACTAGGAGGATCGAGACCCAGTACTTC . . TRBJ2-5 TRBV28
CASTPAGGYSNQPQHF TGTGCCAGCACCCCGGCGGGGGGCTATAGCAATCAGCCCCAGCATTTT . . TRBJ1-5 TRBV28
CASSQENGRIQYF TGCGCCAGCAGCCAAGAAAACGGTCGCATTCAGTACTTC . . TRBJ2-4 TRBV4-1
CASSLVGTGGADGYTF TGCGCCAGCAGCTTGGTAGGGACAGGGGGCGCCGATGGCTACACCTTC . TRBD1 TRBJ1-2 TRBV5-1
CASSPTTRLAGVKDTQYF TGTGCCAGCTCACCGACGACTCGGCTAGCGGGAGTGAAAGATACGCAGTATTTT . TRBD2 TRBJ2-3 TRBV18
CASSPGTSGPQETQYF TGTGCCAGCAGCCCAGGGACTAGCGGCCCCCAAGAGACCCAGTACTTC . TRBD2 TRBJ2-5 TRBV11-3
CAWSGPEAFF TGTGCCTGGAGCGGCCCCGAAGCTTTCTTT few . TRBJ1-1 TRBV30
CASNLGTGSKTQYF TGTGCCAGCAACCTAGGGACAGGGTCGAAGACCCAGTACTTC . TRBD1 TRBJ2-5 TRBV6-1
CASSLRTGPAEQYF TGTGCCAGCAGCTTGAGGACAGGGCCGGCCGAGCAGTACTTC . TRBD1 TRBJ2-7 TRBV7-2
CASSLLAGTLPNEQFF TGTGCCAGCAGCCTCCTAGCCGGGACCCTTCCCAATGAGCAGTTCTTC . . TRBJ2-1 TRBV4-2
CASSPMTGQGEAFF TGCGCCAGCAGCCCGATGACAGGGCAGGGTGAAGCTTTCTTT . TRBD1 TRBJ1-1 TRBV5-1
CASGTSGGPGHNEQFF TGTGCCAGTGGGACTAGCGGGGGGCCGGGTCACAATGAGCAGTTCTTC once TRBD2 TRBJ2-1 TRBV19
CASSPWGTSYEQYF TGTGCCAGCAGCCCATGGGGGACGTCCTACGAGCAGTACTTC . . TRBJ2-7 TRBV7-8
CASSLVEQGDYEQYF TGTGCCAGCAGCTTAGTAGAACAGGGGGACTACGAGCAGTACTTC . TRBD1 TRBJ2-7 TRBV7-9
CATRIQGGSYNEQFF TGTGCCACCAGGATCCAGGGCGGCTCTTACAATGAGCAGTTCTTC . . TRBJ2-1 TRBV15
CASSSPQGYTQYF TGTGCCAGCAGTTCCCCACAGGGGTATACGCAGTATTTT . TRBD1 TRBJ2-3 TRBV28
CASSAVGGSRVTGELFF TGTGCCAGCAGCGCAGTAGGCGGGAGCAGGGTCACCGGGGAGCTGTTTTTT . TRBD2 TRBJ2-2 TRBV9
CASTSWNAEAFF TGTGCCAGCACCTCTTGGAATGCTGAAGCTTTCTTT . . TRBJ1-1 TRBV13
CASSITGHPPVGEQFF TGTGCCAGCAGCATCACGGGACACCCGCCGGTGGGTGAGCAGTTCTTC . . TRBJ2-1 TRBV9
CASSLRGNAWEQYF TGTGCCAGTAGTTTAAGGGGGAATGCCTGGGAGCAGTACTTC . . TRBJ2-7 TRBV19
CASSFNGVGQPQHF TGTGCCAGCAGTTTTAACGGGGTGGGGCAGCCCCAGCATTTT . . TRBJ1-5 TRBV27
CAWRLAGIDTGELFF TGTGCCTGGAGGCTAGCGGGGATAGACACCGGGGAGCTGTTTTTT few TRBD2 TRBJ2-2 TRBV30
CASSSRQKNTEAFF TGTGCCAGCAGCTCCCGACAGAAGAACACTGAAGCTTTCTTT . . TRBJ1-1 TRBV7-9
CASSGGGLAGTGELFF TGTGCCAGCAGTGGGGGAGGACTAGCGGGAACCGGGGAGCTGTTTTTT . TRBD2 TRBJ2-2 TRBV27
CASSYRDSYEQYF TGCGCCAGCAGCTACAGGGATTCGTACGAGCAGTACTTC . . TRBJ2-7 TRBV4-1
CAIGNSDYEQYF TGTGCCATCGGGAACTCCGACTACGAGCAGTACTTC . . TRBJ2-7 TRBV10-3
CASSRDRVYEQYF TGTGCCAGCAGTCGGGACAGGGTCTACGAGCAGTACTTC . TRBD1 TRBJ2-7 TRBV28
CASGVSGSMSYNEQFF TGCGCCAGCGGGGTAAGTGGGAGTATGTCCTACAATGAGCAGTTCTTC . . TRBJ2-1 TRBV5-1
CASSLGSYEQYF TGTGCCAGCAGCTTAGGGTCCTACGAGCAGTACTTC few . TRBJ2-7 TRBV7-8
CASNAGTDSFYEQYF TGTGCCAGCAACGCCGGGACAGACAGTTTCTACGAGCAGTACTTC . TRBD1 TRBJ2-7 TRBV5-4